This T cell receptor (beta chain) is from a study of blood T cell repertoires in COVID-19. Study information: Spain, Italy and the United States supplied samples that represented acute and convalescent COVID-19.

Only in-frame clones appear in the TCRdb table, and some are missing; sequencing was by immunoSEQ multiplex PCR. In the table there are about 95,000 clones, 89% of which are singletons. V lost 7 bases and J lost 2, with 15 bases in between. Germline loops: CDR1 SGDLS, CDR2 YYNGEE. This CDR3 comprises 15 residues. The gene calls are TRBV9 and TRBJ2-2; a possible D gene is TRBD2 (5 bases). Sequencing input: peripheral blood. The origin of this receptor is a woman in her sixties or seventies with acute or convalescent COVID-19. The CDR3 DNA sequence: TGTGCCAGCTCTCTGTCGGACTTTAACACCGGGGAGCTGTTTTTT. It is translated as CASSLSDFNTGELFF. Supplemented by reference TRBV9 and TRBJ2-2, the full variable domain reads DSGVTQTPKHLITATGQRVTLRCSPRSGDLSVYWYQQSLDQGLQFLIQYYNGEERAKGNILERFSAQQFPDLHSELNLSSLELGDSALYFCASSLSDFNTGELFFGEGSRLTVL.